This T cell receptor beta chain was obtained from a study of cytomegalovirus exposure and HLA in healthy donors. General study points: As immune exposure information, only CMV serostatus was available. Three chains linked to CMV were shown in vitro to be specific for CMV antigens. Earlier analysis found most TCR beta V segments productive about 87% or about 30% of the time. It was reported that the classifier diagnosed cytomegalovirus status with high specificity and sensitivity in both the original and validation cohorts.

Primers: 60 Vbeta forward and 13 Jbeta reverse. Here immunoSEQ multiplex PCR was the method, and the copy in TCRdb shows in-frame clones only, minus some. In the table there are some 170,000 clones, just over 75% of which are singletons. CDR1 is LNHDA, CDR2 SQIVND, per germline (reference sequence). The CDR3 is 16 amino acids. Losses at the gene ends were 5 bases for V and 4 bases for J; bases not matched to a gene: 4. Worth noting for this clone: Its antigen is not identified.

This rearrangement joins TRBV19 to TRBJ2-2, with TRBD2 matching 13 bases. Sequencing used PBMCs. The sequence derives from a woman between 35 and 50 years old in good health and CMV-seronegative. The CDR3 nucleotides are TGTGCCAGTAGTTATACTAGCGGGAGGGCCACCGGGGAGCTGTTTTTT. The encoded protein is CASSYTSGRATGELFF. The complete variable domain, with remaining parts taken from reference TRBV19 and TRBJ2-2, reads DGGITQSPKYLFRKEGQNVTLSCEQNLNHDAMYWYRQDPGQGLRLIYYSQIVNDFQKGDIAEGYSVSREKKESFPLTVTSAQKNPTAFYLCASSYTSGRATGELFFGEGSRLTVL.